This T cell receptor (beta chain) appears in the sequencing data of a study of T cell repertoires in cytomegalovirus infection. Study context: Public TCR beta signatures marked donors with CMV infection and the matching HLA. Study results and limitations: Across the ex vivo response, the dominant clonotypes were HLA-C-restricted CMV-specific TCR beta clonotypes. Carriers of CMV and the relevant HLA type were discriminated by public TCR beta frequency.

In this sample, this clonotype turned up many times. Its target is not known. The CDR3 is 15 amino acids. Trimming removed 5 bases at V and 4 bases at J, with 15 bases between. The germline V gene encodes CDR1 MNHNS and CDR2 SASEGT. MiXCR was run by TCRdb on the reads, yielding one entry per CDR3 protein. This sample has fewer than 400,000 distinct CDR3 sequences; roughly 20% occur once, and the top ten carry approximately 10%. The chain couples TRBV6-1 to TRBJ1-5; the D gene is possibly TRBD1 (6 bases). This receptor was identified in a human donor in good health (CMV status not recorded). Some clones in this sample may be carry-over from other donors' samples. The sequenced sample consisted of PBMCs. CDR3 amino acids: CASSSTSGTNQPQHF. The CDR3 DNA reads as TGTGCCAGCAGTTCCACCTCCGGGACAAATCAGCCCCAGCATTTT.